Listed below are T cell receptor beta chains from one sample, sequenced in a study of molecular identifiers for immune sequencing clone quantification. TCRdb used MiXCR to reprocess the PCR reads, holding one entry per CDR3 protein. The sample yields roughly 93,000 distinct CDR3 sequences, 20% to 25% seen once. The sequenced material came from naive CD8+ T cells from blood, with Jurkat cell RNA spiked in. Every receptor here comes from a human donor in good health. Some libraries in this study had Jurkat cell RNA spiked in. Both conserved end residues are trimmed from each CDR3. The D gene is left open where the match is weak. Clone size, where shown, is once, few, many, or a class for clones that have expanded.

CDR3,D,size,V,J
ASSQGVLAGEETQY,TRBD2,few,TRBV4-1,TRBJ2-5
ASSSTTSGNTIY,-,many,TRBV7-9,TRBJ1-3
ASSPGYSAGPKAEAF,-,-,TRBV27,TRBJ1-1
ASSVKADRGGEAVNTEAF,-,-,TRBV9,TRBJ1-1
ASSIGGSRYEQY,-,-,TRBV19,TRBJ2-7
SAVLAGGPHEQY,TRBD2,-,TRBV20-1,TRBJ2-7
ARMTGTSTDTQY,-,few,TRBV6-2/TRBV6-3,TRBJ2-3
ASSEAGALGNQPQH,-,few,TRBV2,TRBJ1-5
ASSPTGGNSPLH,-,many,TRBV7-9,TRBJ1-6
ASSLVPGDLGTIINTEAF,-,many,TRBV7-2,TRBJ1-1
ASSQKGLAGATDTQY,-,-,TRBV3-2,TRBJ2-3
ASSYSIVAGGKYEQY,TRBD2,many,TRBV6-5,TRBJ2-7
ASSFLVSLPSYNEQF,-,-,TRBV7-2,TRBJ2-1
AISDLGVLGQGPPEPQY,TRBD1,-,TRBV10-3,TRBJ2-5
ASSYGPGLSGNTIY,-,-,TRBV6-2/TRBV6-3,TRBJ1-3
ASSEIWEQGVHYGYT,TRBD1,many,TRBV6-1,TRBJ1-2
ASSQDWRGAEPQY,-,once,TRBV4-3,TRBJ2-5
ASSFGRNNSPPH,-,-,TRBV13,TRBJ1-6
ASSLSTTRGTSGIFGRYEQY,TRBD2,-,TRBV13,TRBJ2-7
ASSRSYGSTEAF,-,-,TRBV4-1,TRBJ1-1
ATSPTGSDTQY,TRBD1,-,TRBV24-1,TRBJ2-3
ATSKDGLFQGWGQPQH,-,few,TRBV15,TRBJ1-5
SASGAGLSYNEQF,-,-,TRBV20-1,TRBJ2-1
ATSRDQTAKGYT,-,many,TRBV15,TRBJ1-2
ASSRQGFAYT,TRBD1,-,TRBV19,TRBJ1-2
ASSQRDYNEQF,-,few,TRBV4-1,TRBJ2-1
AGSLGLARGETEAF,-,few,TRBV28,TRBJ1-1
ASSPGDFQVGYGYEQY,-,many,TRBV4-2,TRBJ2-7
ASSIVGQAADTQY,TRBD1,-,TRBV19,TRBJ2-3
ASSYYRLAGTLTDTLY,TRBD2,-,TRBV6-2/TRBV6-3,TRBJ2-3
ASSKTAPEAF,-,many,TRBV13,TRBJ1-1
ASSLEGTVSYEQY,TRBD1,few,TRBV7-2,TRBJ2-7
SARGTGGYEQY,TRBD1,few,TRBV20-1,TRBJ2-7
ASSHVGGSGRNTGELF,TRBD2,few,TRBV7-9,TRBJ2-2
ASSYSGRKYNQPQH,-,-,TRBV6-2/TRBV6-3,TRBJ1-5
ASSPGIIGQMNTEAF,-,-,TRBV4-1,TRBJ1-1
ASSSTGGANTEAF,TRBD1,many,TRBV5-1,TRBJ1-1
ASSQDREGNYGYT,-,many,TRBV4-3,TRBJ1-2
SVEDGGGGYT,TRBD1,many,TRBV29-1,TRBJ1-2
ASSSPIAGAHSYEQY,TRBD2,many,TRBV28,TRBJ2-7